The T cell receptor (beta chain) described here comes from a study of blood T cell repertoires in COVID-19. Study details: The samples span acute and convalescent COVID-19 from the United States, Italy and Spain. PBMCs, B-cell-depleted T cells, or T cells were the source of the cDNA or gDNA that made up the material.

Original processing methods: From reference gene primer amplification, estimates of nucleated cell counts were derived. Here immunoSEQ multiplex PCR was the method, and the copy in TCRdb shows in-frame clones only, minus some. Clone size and V and J calls were adopted from that table, with D and trimming inferred from the DNA. Here the sample spans 110,000 to 150,000 clones, roughly 82% being singletons. V was clipped by 1 base and J by 6 bases; unmatched bases: 7. Germline V gives CDR1 KGHSH, CDR2 LQKENI. The CDR3 sequence is 15 residues long. Sequenced input: peripheral blood. The source of this sequence is a man between 60 and 70 years old with active or convalescent COVID-19. V is TRBV18 and J is TRBJ1-1; TRBD1 agrees at 8 bases. The DNA for the CDR3 is TGTGCCAGCTCACCACGGTCACAACAGGGGGCTGAAGCTTTCTTT. This codes for CASSPRSQQGAEAFF.